This TCR beta chain was recorded in a study of cytomegalovirus exposure and HLA in healthy donors. There are 13 residues in the CDR3. V lost 4 bases and J lost 0, with 7 bases in between. Germline V gene sequence: CDR1 SQVTM, CDR2 ANQGSEA. PCR involved 60 Vbeta and 13 Jbeta primers. Method: immunoSEQ multiplex PCR; TCRdb's copy keeps in-frame clones and lacks some. This sample carries some 140,000 clones, roughly 80% of them seen once, and the ten largest clones take more than 0.95%. Regarding the study as a whole: Many donors shared some public TCRs, even though most TCR sequences were rare.

On this clone: Its antigen remains unidentified.

The rearrangement joins TRBV29-1 to TRBJ1-3; D uncertain. The specimen sequenced was PBMCs. This TCR came from a young man in good health and CMV-seronegative. The CDR3: CSVAVSSGNTIYF. The CDR3 DNA sequence: TGCAGCGTTGCAGTAAGCTCTGGAAACACCATATATTTT.